This TCR beta chain was captured by sequencing in a study of human T cells and chemical hapten exposure. Study-level background: Diphenylcyclopropenone, dosed weekly to the scalp, was given to patients throughout the approximately 25-week study.

A note on this clonotype: Its antigen is still unknown.

The germline V and J ends were trimmed by 10 bases and 4 bases, with 13 bases remaining between them. Germline V CDR1 and CDR2: SEHNR, FQNEAQ (reference sequence). The CDR3 contains 13 residues. Documented time point: patch test 1, 2 weeks after DPC sensitization. The treatment is: therapeutic diphenylcyclopropenone sensitization with weekly scalp DPC. Study observations and caveats: Alopecia in the donors means their immune response may deviate from healthy people's.

One entry per CDR3 protein, called by TCRdb with MiXCR from the RACE reads. The profile shows 95,000 to 150,000 distinct CDR3 sequences, approximately 15% of them singletons. The source is a man aged 18 to 35 with alopecia areata. Some clones in this sample may be carry-over from other donors' samples. The chain joins TRBV7-9 to TRBJ1-4; D unclear. This material consisted of whole blood, taken in connection with sensitization to the hapten diphenylcyclopropenone (DPC). The CDR3 region has the DNA TGTGCCACCGTCGGACGGATTAATGAAAAACTGTTTTTT. This sequence encodes CATVGRINEKLFF.